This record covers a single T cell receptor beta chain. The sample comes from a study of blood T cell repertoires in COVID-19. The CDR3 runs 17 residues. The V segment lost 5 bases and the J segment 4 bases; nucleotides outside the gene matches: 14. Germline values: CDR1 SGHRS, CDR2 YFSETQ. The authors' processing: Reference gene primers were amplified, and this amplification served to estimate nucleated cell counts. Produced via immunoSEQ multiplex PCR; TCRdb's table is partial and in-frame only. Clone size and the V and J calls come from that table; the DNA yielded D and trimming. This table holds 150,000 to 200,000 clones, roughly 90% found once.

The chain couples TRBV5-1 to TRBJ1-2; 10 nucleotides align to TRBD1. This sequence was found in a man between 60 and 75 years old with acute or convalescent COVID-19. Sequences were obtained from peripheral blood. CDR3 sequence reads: CASSSRDRGRRSYGYTF. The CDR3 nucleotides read TGCGCCAGCAGTTCCCGGGACAGGGGCCGCCGGAGCTATGGCTACACCTTC.